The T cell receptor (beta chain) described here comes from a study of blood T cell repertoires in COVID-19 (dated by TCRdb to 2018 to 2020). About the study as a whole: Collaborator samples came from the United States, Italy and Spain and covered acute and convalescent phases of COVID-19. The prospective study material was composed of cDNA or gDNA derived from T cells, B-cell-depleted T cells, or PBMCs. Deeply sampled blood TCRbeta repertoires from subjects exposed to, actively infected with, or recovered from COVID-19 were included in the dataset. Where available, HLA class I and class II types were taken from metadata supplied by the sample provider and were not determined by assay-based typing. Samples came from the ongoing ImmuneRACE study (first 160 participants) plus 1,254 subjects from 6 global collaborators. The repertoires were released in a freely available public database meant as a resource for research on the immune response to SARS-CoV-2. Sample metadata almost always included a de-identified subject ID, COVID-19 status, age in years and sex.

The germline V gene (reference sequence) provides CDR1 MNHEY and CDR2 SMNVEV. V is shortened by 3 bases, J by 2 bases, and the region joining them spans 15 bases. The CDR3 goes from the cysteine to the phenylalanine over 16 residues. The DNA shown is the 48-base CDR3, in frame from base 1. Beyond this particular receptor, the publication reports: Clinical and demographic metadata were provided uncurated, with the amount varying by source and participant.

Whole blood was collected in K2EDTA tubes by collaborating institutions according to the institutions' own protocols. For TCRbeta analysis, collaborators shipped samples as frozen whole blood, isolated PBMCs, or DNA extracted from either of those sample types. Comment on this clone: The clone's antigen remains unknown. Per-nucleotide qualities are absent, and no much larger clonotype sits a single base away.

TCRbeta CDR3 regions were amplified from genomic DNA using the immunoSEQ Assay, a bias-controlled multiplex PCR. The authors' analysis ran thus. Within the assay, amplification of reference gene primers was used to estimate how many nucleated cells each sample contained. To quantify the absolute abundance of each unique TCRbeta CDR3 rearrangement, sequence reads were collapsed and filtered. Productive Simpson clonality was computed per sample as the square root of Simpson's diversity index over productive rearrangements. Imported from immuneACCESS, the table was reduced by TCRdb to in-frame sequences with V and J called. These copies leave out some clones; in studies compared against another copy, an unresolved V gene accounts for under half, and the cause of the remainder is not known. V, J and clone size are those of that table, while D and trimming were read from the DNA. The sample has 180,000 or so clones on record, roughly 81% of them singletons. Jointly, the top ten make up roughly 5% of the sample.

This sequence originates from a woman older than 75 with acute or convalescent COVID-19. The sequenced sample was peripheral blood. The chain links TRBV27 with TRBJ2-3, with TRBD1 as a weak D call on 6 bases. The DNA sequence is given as TGTGCCAGCAGTTTGTTTAGATTGGGACACACAGATACGCAGTATTTT. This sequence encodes CASSLFRLGHTDTQYF.